This entry concerns a single T cell receptor (beta chain). The count of this clone is one. It lacks a known antigen. No base-level quality is on record; no much larger clone is a single base apart. The entry originates in a study of cytomegalovirus exposure and HLA in healthy donors (TCRdb year 2017). Regarding the complete study: An earlier analysis of some 550 of the donors reported more than 250 Gb of sequence data and roughly 110 million unique TCR beta sequences from about 180 million T cells. About 280 gigabases of sequencing data and 70 million to 100 million unique TCR sequences were included in an early release covering several hundred HLA-typed donors. The genetic ancestry cluster associated with self-reported Caucasian donors included 65% to 90% of the roughly 400 genotyped donors. The study was designed to test whether signatures of past pathogen exposure could be identified by cataloging public T cell receptors. The study used immunosequencing to profile the T cell repertoires of approximately 640 subjects and linked those repertoires to cytomegalovirus serostatus. In addition to the first cohort of several hundred subjects, a separate validation cohort of 120 different subjects was used. The study combined high-throughput TCR immunosequencing, statistical association of individual TCRs with disease status, and machine learning to predict cytomegalovirus infection status. To study patterns of TCR occurrence, a later analysis re-analyzed previously published TCR beta repertoires from under 750 donors and added high-resolution HLA genotyping. The later analysis used no new phenotypic data to find candidate immune exposures, relying instead on TCR beta sequences and their occurrence across donors. In an earlier analysis of 500 to 650 of the donors, high-throughput TCR beta sequencing was used to judge whether each TCR beta V gene segment behaved as functional or pseudogenic. Donor age, sex, ethnicity and CMV serostatus were compiled alongside the repertoire data. In a later genetic analysis, genome-wide SNP genotypes for about 55% of the roughly 700 donors were used, and that subset was treated as a discovery cohort. Every discovery cohort repertoire had been produced on one sequencing platform. Both class I and class II loci were covered by HLA typing, at four-digit resolution. The number of donors typed differed by locus, with about 629-640 for A, B, C, DRB1 and DQB1, about 500 for DQA1, approximately 580 for DPA1, and around 430 for DPB1. Roughly five DR-DQ haplotypes were treated as single units for association and clustering because of strong linkage in the cohort. Among some 410 genotyped donors of the cohort, an average of approximately 250,000 unique TCR beta nucleotide sequences were sequenced per donor, about a sixth of them non-productive. Beyond this particular receptor, the publication reports: When HLA alleles, especially DR and DQ, strongly co-occurred, attributing TCR associations to individual alleles was difficult. This cohort had only TCR beta chains sequenced, and the lack of alpha or paired-chain data limited which features could be detected. According to a later genetic analysis, donors in an Asian-associated ancestry cluster had fewer N-insertions in productive TCRs than the roughly 670-donor mean. According to a later analysis, TCR association rates differed among HLA loci, with DRB1 alleles showing the most associated TCRs and HLA-C alleles showing the fewest. According to a later analysis, parvovirus B19, influenza, CMV and Epstein-Barr virus appeared linked to several top co-occurrence clusters. Across donors, most TCR sequences were observed very rarely, whereas some public TCRs were present in many individuals. According to a later analysis, most CMV-associated TCR beta chains appeared to be HLA-restricted, and the HLA associations seemed to be driven largely by CMV exposure. In a later analysis, more than 15,000 TCR beta sequences were associated with specific HLA alleles at a false discovery rate of 0.05. Roughly uniform sequencing depth across donors was assumed in presence/absence analyses, although this assumption may not hold. In an earlier analysis of about 600 of the donors, most TCR beta V segments appeared in productive rearrangements about 87% or about 30% of the time, broadly matching IMGT annotations. A further reported finding was that TCR beta sequences accurately predicted the HLA-A and HLA-B alleles for most subjects in the first cohort. In vitro tests confirmed that a few of the cytomegalovirus-associated TCR beta chains recognize cytomegalovirus antigens. V-gene and J-gene trimming of TCR beta chains was associated with a missense DCLRE1C variant in a later genetic analysis, and the association was replicated in an independent cohort. Correlated functional status among segregating V segments might be attributable to linkage disequilibrium, but an unknown experimental factor could not be ruled out. A cluster of highly shared sequence variants was judged likely to represent a technical artifact of the sequencing pipeline. In the study, 164 TCR beta chains were listed as associated with cytomegalovirus. Over 15 rarely observed V segments, including chromosome 9 orphons, were excluded from the earlier analysis of several hundred of the donors because counts were too low. A later analysis found that HLA-associated TCR beta chains were more clonally expanded and had lower generation probabilities than equally common non-associated chains. Because some donors lacked HLA typing at each locus, the association tests relied only on the typed subset. The classifier was reported to diagnose cytomegalovirus status with high specificity and sensitivity in both the original and validation cohorts. According to the authors, the approach could potentially be generalized to other disease states and immunological phenotypes. CMV serostatus was the only immune exposure information available for the cohort. Some IMGT-functional V segments, including TRBV6-2 and TRBV6-3, could not be distinguished by the 87-base-pair reads and were therefore excluded.

The library relied on the immunoSEQ multiplex PCR assay. A mixture of 60 forward primers for TCR Vbeta segments and 13 reverse primers for TCR Jbeta segments was used in the multiplex PCR. A multiplex PCR assay on genomic DNA amplified the CDR3 region of rearranged TCR beta genes. The amplified TCR beta libraries were sequenced on the Illumina HiSeq System as 87-base-pair reads. From the authors' description of their analysis: A later analysis counted tens of millions of unique TCR beta chains across the 550 to 700 repertoires, and roughly 9.9 million of these chains were shared by at least two donors. Raw reads were error-corrected and collapsed into unique sequences by a nearest-neighbor algorithm in which closely related sequences were merged to remove PCR and sequencing errors. Alignment of CDR3 sequences to IMGT reference sequences was used to assign V, D and J gene segments. For a sequence to be retained, at least a six-nucleotide match to both a V gene segment and a J gene segment was required. Rearrangements were classified as productive when the CDR3 lacked stop codons and remained in frame with V and J, and all other rearrangements were classified as non-productive. Following IMGT convention, CDR3 was defined as the stretch from the second conserved V-encoded cysteine up to the conserved J-encoded phenylalanine. Sequences without an unambiguous match to a single V gene segment were excluded from the earlier analysis of several hundred of the donors. In an earlier analysis of approximately 590 of the donors, V segments were called functional above 56.7% productive rearrangements and were called segregating when the between-donor standard deviation exceeded 5%. A statistical classification framework was developed to diagnose cytomegalovirus status using the catalog of TCR beta chain sequences. In a later analysis, V and J genes were assigned by comparing TCR nucleotide sequences against IMGT/GENE-DB human TR gene sequences. The TCRdist pipeline was used in a later analysis to assign CDR3 sequences and most-parsimonious VDJ recombination scenarios. In a later analysis, every TCR beta chain was defined by the combination of its CDR3 amino acid sequence and its V-gene family, and reads without a unique V-gene family were dropped. A later analysis removed 500 to 650 highly shared, low-generation-probability nucleotide sequences to deal with suspected cross-contamination and a sequencing artifact. In a later analysis, a clonal expansion index for each public chain was calculated from normalized within-repertoire ranks of inferred template counts. In a later analysis, generation probabilities were computed with a VDJ recombination model fitted to out-of-frame rearrangements, and the resulting probabilities were checked against IGoR. Hypergeometric tests were used in a later analysis to score TCR-TCR, TCR-HLA and TCR-CMV co-occurrence, with a repertoire-size bias correction applied to the TCR pairs. False discovery rates were estimated in a later analysis by permuting HLA or CMV assignments 20 times. In a later analysis, co-occurring TCRs were grouped using DBSCAN, with TCRdist sequence similarity added in when clustering inside HLA-allele-positive subsets. Repertoires with fewer than 30,000 or more than 120,000 public chains were left out of co-occurrence clustering, as were a handful of repertoires with anomalous nucleotide sharing. The clones in this table, taken by TCRdb from immuneACCESS, are in-frame only. Not every clone is retained; where verified, under half of the shortfall comes from an unresolved V gene, and the cause of the rest is unknown. The DNA was the basis for D and trimming; V, J and clone size are from that table. The table for this sample lists approximately 270,000 clones; over 70% of them were counted only once. Roughly 0.3% of the sample is held by the ten biggest clonotypes.

The cysteine opens and the phenylalanine closes a CDR3 of 14 amino acids. Left in the record is the CDR3 DNA by itself, 42 bases read in frame from the first base. Trimming at the junction amounts to 0 bases on V and 2 bases on J, and the germline ends lie 8 bases apart. Looking up the germline V gene yields CDR1 SGDLS and CDR2 YYNGEE. The cohort was made up of about 670 healthy bone marrow donors. At the time of sampling, every cohort member was nominally healthy, though immune exposures that went unrecorded were likely present. The donor tested CMV seronegative, placing the donor among the 350 or so seronegative members of the cohort. A peripheral blood sample was provided by each donor, and peripheral blood mononuclear cells were used for TCR beta sequencing. The Qiagen DNeasy Blood Extraction Kit was used to extract genomic DNA from the blood cell samples.

Recombination connected TRBV9 to TRBJ1-2; a confident D gene designation cannot be given. This TCR was sampled from a girl aged 2 to 9 in good health and CMV-seronegative. Sequenced material: PBMCs. For the CDR3, the sequence is CASSVEEGNYGYTF. In nucleotide form, the sequence is TGTGCCAGCAGCGTAGAGGAGGGAAACTATGGCTACACCTTC.